The 5 T cell receptor beta chains listed next were all sequenced from one sample in a study of blood T cell repertoires in COVID-19. The method was immunoSEQ multiplex PCR; TCRdb's version includes in-frame clones alone and lacks a portion of them. The sample contains approximately 270,000 clones, about 89% of which appear only once. The sequencing input was peripheral blood. All receptors derive from a man aged 35-49 years with active or convalescent COVID-19.

The chain couples TRBV4-1 to TRBJ1-4, with 9 bases matching TRBD1. The CDR3 extends over 13 amino acids. The V segment lost 10 bases and the J segment 6 bases; nucleotides outside the gene matches: 6. CDR1 is MGHRA and CDR2 is YSYEKL in the germline V gene. This CDR3 reads CATRGQGHEKLFF. The CDR3 DNA reads TGCGCCACGAGGGGACAGGGTCATGAAAAACTGTTTTTT.

This clone came up once. CDR3 DNA sequence: TGTGCCAGCAGTGAAGCGCCAGGGGGTAATCAGCCCCAGCATTTT. Protein product: CASSEAPGGNQPQHF. V usage is TRBV6-1 and J usage is TRBJ1-5; 7 bases fit TRBD1. The V and J ends lost 0 bases and 4 bases, in that order; junction bases with no gene match: 3. The CDR3 has 15 residues. Germline CDR1 is MNHNS and CDR2 is SASEGT.

This sequence joins TRBV10-3 and TRBJ1-1, with TRBD1 matching over 10 bases. The CDR3 extends over 15 amino acids. The ends lost 9 bases at V and 2 bases at J; junction bases unmatched: 9. The germline gives CDR1 ENHRY, CDR2 SYGVKD. DNA for the CDR3: TGTGCCATAAAAACGACAGGGGGCCCAAACACTGAAGCTTTCTTT. It encodes CAIKTTGGPNTEAFF.

This CDR3 is CASSRGAGDSYEQYF. CDR3 sequence (DNA): TGTGCCAGCAGCCGGGGGGCGGGGGACTCCTACGAGCAGTACTTC. V and J are TRBV2 and TRBJ2-7, with D possibly being TRBD2 (7 bases). CDR1 is SNHLY and CDR2 is FYNNEI in the germline V gene. CDR3 length: 15 amino acids. V lost 6 bases, J lost 0 bases, and 15 bases lay in between.

The chain is built from TRBV29-1 and TRBJ2-1; TRBD2 is a possible D gene (6 bases). Trimming took 3 bases from V and 8 from J, leaving 14 bases between them. This CDR3 region has 13 residues. CDR1 is SQVTM and CDR2 is ANQGSEA in the germline V gene. CDR3 loop: CSVDGLTSHEQFF. In DNA, the CDR3 is TGCAGCGTTGATGGACTAACCTCTCATGAGCAGTTCTTC.